This T cell receptor beta chain was recorded in a study of T cell repertoires in cytomegalovirus infection. As for the study in general: Indicated by public TCR beta signatures were CMV infection and matching HLA type.

The germline CDR1 and CDR2 sequences are SGHTA and FQGNSA. Trimming shortened V by 2 bases and J by 0 bases, and 11 bases separated the two germline ends. CDR3 length equals 16 residues. Study findings and constraints: There were carriers of CMV plus the relevant HLA, and cumulative public TCR beta family frequency identified them. HLA-C-restricted, CMV-specific TCR beta clonotypes were dominant ex vivo.

This clonotype has a count of ten or more. Antigen: not known. Each CDR3 protein gets one entry after TCRdb re-called the reads with MiXCR. The profile shows a few hundred thousand distinct CDR3 sequences, around 13% of them singletons. The sequencing sample was made of PBMCs. The origin of this receptor is a human donor in good health (CMV status not recorded). Some clones in this sample may be carry-over from other donors' samples. V gene TRBV7-2 combines with J gene TRBJ1-3; D unclear. The CDR3 coding sequence is TGTGCCAGCAGCTTATCTAGCGGTCGCTCTGGAAACACCATATATTTT. Amino acids: CASSLSSGRSGNTIYF.